The entry below describes one T cell receptor beta chain. The antigen is undetermined. The record originates from a study of radiation and T cells in renal cell carcinoma. Study background: Nephrectomy followed 15 Gy stereotactic body radiation by 4 weeks. Whole-study results and caveats: Top tumor clonotypes rose in blood 2 weeks post-radiation, then contracted. No pretreatment tumor biopsies were available for baseline clonotypes.

Assay used: immunoSEQ multiplex PCR; TCRdb lists only in-frame clones, some missing. This sample has roughly 150,000 clones, with 88% found just once. Noted time point: baseline pretreatment blood. As for treatment: 15 Gy SBRT to primary tumor, nephrectomy 4 weeks later. The receptor was isolated from a woman aged 70-85 years with renal cell carcinoma. Sample: blood, taken from a patient whose treatment included radiotherapy and nephrectomy.

CDR3 DNA sequence: TGTGCCAGCAGCTTAAGACTAGCGGGGGATGGAGATACGCAGTATTTT. Translating gives CASSLRLAGDGDTQYF. The chain couples TRBV7-3 to TRBJ2-3, with 12 bases lining up with TRBD2. This CDR3 has 16 amino acids. Germline-derived CDR1 and CDR2 are SGHTA and FQGTGA. J was trimmed by 5 bases and V by 1 base; bases with no gene match: 4.